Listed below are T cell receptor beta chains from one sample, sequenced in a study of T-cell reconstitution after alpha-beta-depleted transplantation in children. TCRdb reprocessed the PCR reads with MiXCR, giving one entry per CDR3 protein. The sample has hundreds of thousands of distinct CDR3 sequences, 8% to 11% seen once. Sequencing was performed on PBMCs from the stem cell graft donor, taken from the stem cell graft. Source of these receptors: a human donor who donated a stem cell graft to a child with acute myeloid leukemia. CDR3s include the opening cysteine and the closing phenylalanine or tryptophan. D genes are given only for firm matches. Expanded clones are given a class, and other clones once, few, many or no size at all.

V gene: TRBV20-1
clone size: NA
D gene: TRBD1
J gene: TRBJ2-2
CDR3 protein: CSARLWDRGRNGELFF
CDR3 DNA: TGCAGTGCTAGACTATGGGACAGGGGGCGTAACGGGGAGCTGTTTTTT

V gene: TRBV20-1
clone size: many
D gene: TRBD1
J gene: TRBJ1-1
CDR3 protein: CSANDRGGGGAFF
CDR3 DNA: TGCAGTGCGAACGACAGGGGAGGCGGCGGAGCTTTCTTT

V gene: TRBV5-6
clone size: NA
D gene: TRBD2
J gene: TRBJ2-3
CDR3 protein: CASSPTLAGELTDTQYF
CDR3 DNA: TGTGCCAGCAGTCCGACACTAGCGGGAGAGCTCACAGATACGCAGTATTTT

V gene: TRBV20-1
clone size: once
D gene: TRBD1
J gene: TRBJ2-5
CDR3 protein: CSARDRGKETQYF
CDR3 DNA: TGCAGTGCCAGAGACAGGGGGAAAGAGACCCAGTACTTC

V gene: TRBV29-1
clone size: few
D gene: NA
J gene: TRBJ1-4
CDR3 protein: CSVEGAAREKLFF
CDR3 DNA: TGCAGCGTTGAGGGCGCGGCCCGTGAAAAACTGTTTTTT

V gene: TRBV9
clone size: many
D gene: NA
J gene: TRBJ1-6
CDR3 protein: CASSAAGTNSPLHF
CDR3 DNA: TGTGCCAGCAGCGCTGCAGGGACAAATTCACCCCTCCACTTT

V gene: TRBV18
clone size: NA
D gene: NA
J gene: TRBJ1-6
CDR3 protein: CASSPQGEKWSPLHF
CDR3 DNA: TGTGCCAGCTCACCACAAGGGGAGAAATGGTCACCCCTCCACTTT

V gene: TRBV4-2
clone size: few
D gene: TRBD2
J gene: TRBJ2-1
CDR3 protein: CASSQVRLAGYGNEQFF
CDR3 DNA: TGTGCCAGCAGCCAAGTAAGGCTAGCGGGATATGGCAATGAGCAGTTCTTC

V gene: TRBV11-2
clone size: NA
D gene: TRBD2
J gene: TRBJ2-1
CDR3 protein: CASSLVSASGSFSSYNEQFF
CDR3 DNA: TGTGCCAGCAGCTTAGTTTCAGCTAGCGGGAGTTTCAGCTCCTACAATGAGCAGTTCTTC

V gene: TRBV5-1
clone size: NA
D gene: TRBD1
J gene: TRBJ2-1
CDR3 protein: CASSFRGPPSYNEQFF
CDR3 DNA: TGCGCCAGCAGCTTCAGGGGGCCCCCCTCCTACAATGAGCAGTTCTTC

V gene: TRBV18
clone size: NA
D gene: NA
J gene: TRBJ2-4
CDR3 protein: CASSPGPPQAKNIQYF
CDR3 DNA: TGTGCCAGCTCACCAGGCCCTCCGCAGGCCAAAAACATTCAGTACTTC

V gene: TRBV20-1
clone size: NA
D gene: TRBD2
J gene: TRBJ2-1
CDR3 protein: CSARELAGSSYNEQFF
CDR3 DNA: TGCAGTGCTAGAGAACTAGCGGGAAGCTCCTACAATGAGCAGTTCTTC

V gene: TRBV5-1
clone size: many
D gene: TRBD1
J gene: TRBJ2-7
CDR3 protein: CASMDARTGAYEQYF
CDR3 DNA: TGCGCCAGCATGGACGCCCGGACAGGAGCCTACGAGCAGTACTTC

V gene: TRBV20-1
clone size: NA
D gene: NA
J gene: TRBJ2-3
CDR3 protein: CSAIVVDTQYF
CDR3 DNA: TGCAGTGCCATAGTAGTAGATACGCAGTATTTT

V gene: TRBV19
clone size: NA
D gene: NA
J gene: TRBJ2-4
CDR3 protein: CASNLHREQAKNIQYF
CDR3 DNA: TGTGCCAGTAACCTCCACAGGGAGCAAGCCAAAAACATTCAGTACTTC

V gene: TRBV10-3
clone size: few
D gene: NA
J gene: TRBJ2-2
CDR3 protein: CAIRGSSSGELFF
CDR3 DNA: TGTGCCATCAGGGGGTCGAGCTCCGGGGAGCTGTTTTTT

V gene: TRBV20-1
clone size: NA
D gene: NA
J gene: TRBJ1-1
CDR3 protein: CSARTTVPNTEAFF
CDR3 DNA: TGCAGTGCTAGGACGACAGTTCCGAACACTGAAGCTTTCTTT

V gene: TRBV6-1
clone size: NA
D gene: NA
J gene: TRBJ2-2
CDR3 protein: CASSALPVGRRNTGELFF
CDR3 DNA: TGTGCCAGCAGTGCCCTGCCAGTTGGTCGACGGAACACCGGGGAGCTGTTTTTT

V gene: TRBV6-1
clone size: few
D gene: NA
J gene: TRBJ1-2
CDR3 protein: CASSDKGGIYGYTF
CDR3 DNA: TGTGCCAGCAGCGACAAAGGGGGGATCTATGGCTACACCTTC

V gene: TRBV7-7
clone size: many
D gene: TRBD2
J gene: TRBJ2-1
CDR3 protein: CASSVTSGTEEFF
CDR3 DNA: TGTGCTAGCAGCGTGACTAGCGGGACGGAGGAGTTCTTC

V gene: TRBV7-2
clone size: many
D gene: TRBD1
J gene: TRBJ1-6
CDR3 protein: CASSPDRGNNSPLHF
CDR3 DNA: TGTGCCAGCAGCCCGGACAGGGGGAATAATTCACCCCTCCACTTT

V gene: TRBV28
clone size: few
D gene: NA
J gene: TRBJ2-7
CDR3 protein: CASSFRGASRAYEQYF
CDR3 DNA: TGTGCCAGCAGTTTTCGTGGCGCCTCGAGGGCCTACGAGCAGTACTTC

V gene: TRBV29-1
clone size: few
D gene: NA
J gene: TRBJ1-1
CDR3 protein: CSVGMVLTTNTEAFF
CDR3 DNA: TGCAGCGTTGGAATGGTCTTGACAACGAACACTGAAGCTTTCTTT

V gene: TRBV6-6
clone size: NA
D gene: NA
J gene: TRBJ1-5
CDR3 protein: CASVRDLNQPQHF
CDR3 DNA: TGTGCTAGCGTCAGGGACCTTAATCAGCCCCAGCATTTT